This TCR beta chain was recorded in a study of cytomegalovirus exposure and HLA in healthy donors. This PCR relied on a set of 60 Vbeta primers and 13 Jbeta primers. The method was immunoSEQ multiplex PCR; TCRdb's version includes in-frame clones alone and lacks a portion of them. The sample lists more than 80,000 clones; approximately 75% were seen once. Donors had nominal health at sampling but likely had unrecorded immune exposures. Overall study results and limits: One variant, a missense change in DCLRE1C, was linked in a later analysis to TCR beta V- and J-gene trimming. Later analysis identified several of the most significant clusters that appeared linked to common viral pathogens.

With respect to this clone: As yet, its antigen is unknown.

Trimming took 2 bases from V and 2 from J, leaving 13 bases between them. This CDR3 has 15 amino acids. Germline values: CDR1 MDHEN, CDR2 SYDVKM. Material: PBMCs. This receptor was identified in a man aged 60-69 years in good health and CMV-seronegative. The gene calls are TRBV28 and TRBJ2-7; a possible D gene is TRBD2 (6 bases). For the CDR3, the DNA is TGTGCCAGCAGTTTAGGAGCGGGTTCAGCCTACGAGCAGTACTTC. The encoded protein is CASSLGAGSAYEQYF. The full variable domain, in which reference TRBV28 and TRBJ2-7 provide the parts outside the CDR3, is DVKVTQSSRYLVKRTGEKVFLECVQDMDHENMFWYRQDPGLGLRLIYFSYDVKMKEKGDIPEGYSVSREKKERFSLILESASTNQTSMYLCASSLGAGSAYEQYFGPGTRLTVT.